There are many counts of the clone carrying this T cell receptor (beta chain). Its matching antigen is unknown. These data come from a study of neurological immune-mediated disorders. Study findings and constraints: With the multiple sclerosis repertoire cluster, neither clinical nor MRI features showed any association.

Synthesis of cDNA was carried out by template-switch 5'RACE. The reaction used 10-nucleotide random UMIs. A single record per CDR3 protein comes from TCRdb applying MiXCR to the 5' RACE reads. Of under 70,000 distinct CDR3 sequences listed, around 5.5% were seen once; the top ten hold 2.8%. 2 million unsorted PBMCs were stored in RNAlater at -80 °C before RNA extraction. Sequencing used PBMCs. The clonotype was recovered from a woman in her twenties or thirties with multiple sclerosis.

The CDR3 spells CASSLARASSYEQYF. The CDR3 DNA reads as TGTGCCAGCAGCTTGGCTAGGGCCTCCTCCTACGAGCAGTACTTC. The rearrangement uses TRBV5-5 and TRBJ2-7; D unclear. With 0 bases removed from V and 0 bases from J, the gap between germline ends came to 10 bases. The CDR3 consists of 15 residues. Germline CDR1 reads SGHKS; CDR2 reads YYEKEE (reference sequence).